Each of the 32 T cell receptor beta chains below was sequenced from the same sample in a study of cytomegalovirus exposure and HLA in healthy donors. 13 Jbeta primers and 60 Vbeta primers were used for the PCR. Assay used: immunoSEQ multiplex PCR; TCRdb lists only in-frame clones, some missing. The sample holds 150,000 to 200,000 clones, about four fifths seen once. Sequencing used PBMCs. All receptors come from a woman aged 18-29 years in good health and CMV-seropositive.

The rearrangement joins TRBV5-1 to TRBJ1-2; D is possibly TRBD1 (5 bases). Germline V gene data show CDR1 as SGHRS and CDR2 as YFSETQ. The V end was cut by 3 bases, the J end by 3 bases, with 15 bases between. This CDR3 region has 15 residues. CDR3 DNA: TGCGCCAGCAGCTCAGCAGGGAATAACTACTATGGCTACACCTTC. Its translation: CASSSAGNNYYGYTF.

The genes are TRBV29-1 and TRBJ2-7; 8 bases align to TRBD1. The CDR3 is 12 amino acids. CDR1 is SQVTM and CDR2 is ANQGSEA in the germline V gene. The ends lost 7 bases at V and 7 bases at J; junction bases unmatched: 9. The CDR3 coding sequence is TGCAGCGCCTTGACAGGGGTCGGGGAGCAGTACTTC. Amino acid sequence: CSALTGVGEQYF.

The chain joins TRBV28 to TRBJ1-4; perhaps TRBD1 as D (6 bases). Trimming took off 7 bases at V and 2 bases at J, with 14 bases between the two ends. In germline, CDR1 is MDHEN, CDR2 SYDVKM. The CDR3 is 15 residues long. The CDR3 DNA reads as TGTGCCAGCACGAGGAGGGGGGGCACTAATGAAAAACTGTTTTTT. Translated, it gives CASTRRGGTNEKLFF. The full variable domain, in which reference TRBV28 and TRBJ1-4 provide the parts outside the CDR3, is DVKVTQSSRYLVKRTGEKVFLECVQDMDHENMFWYRQDPGLGLRLIYFSYDVKMKEKGDIPEGYSVSREKKERFSLILESASTNQTSMYLCASTRRGGTNEKLFFGSGTQLSVL.

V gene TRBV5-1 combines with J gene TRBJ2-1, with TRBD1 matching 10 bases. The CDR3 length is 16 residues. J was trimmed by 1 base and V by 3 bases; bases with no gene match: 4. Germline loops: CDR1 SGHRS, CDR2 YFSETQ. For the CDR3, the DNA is TGCGCCAGCAGCTCCGGACAGGGGGGTTCCTACAATGAGCAGTTCTTC. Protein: CASSSGQGGSYNEQFF. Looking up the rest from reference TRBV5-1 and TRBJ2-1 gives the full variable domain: KAGVTQTPRYLIKTRGQQVTLSCSPISGHRSVSWYQQTPGQGLQFLFEYFSETQRNKGNFPGRFSGRQFSNSRSEMNVSTLELGDSALYLCASSSGQGGSYNEQFFGPGTRLTVL.

CDR3 sequence (DNA): TGTGCCAGCAGTTGGGACAGGGGGGACGATGGCTACACCTTC. This gives the protein CASSWDRGDDGYTF. V gene TRBV6-5 combines with J gene TRBJ1-2, with 11 bases aligning to TRBD1. Germline trimming cut 4 bases from V and 6 bases from J; bases unmatched to any gene: 4. Germline CDR1 reads MNHEY; CDR2 reads SVGAGI. The CDR3 is made up of 14 amino acids.

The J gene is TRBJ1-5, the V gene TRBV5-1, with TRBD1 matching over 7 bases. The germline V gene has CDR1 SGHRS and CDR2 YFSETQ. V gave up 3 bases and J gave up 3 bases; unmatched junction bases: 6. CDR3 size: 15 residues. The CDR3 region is CASSSTGTDNQPQHF. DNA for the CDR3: TGCGCCAGCAGCTCCACCGGGACAGACAATCAGCCCCAGCATTTT. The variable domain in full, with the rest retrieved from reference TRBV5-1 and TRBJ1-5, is KAGVTQTPRYLIKTRGQQVTLSCSPISGHRSVSWYQQTPGQGLQFLFEYFSETQRNKGNFPGRFSGRQFSNSRSEMNVSTLELGDSALYLCASSSTGTDNQPQHFGDGTRLSIL.

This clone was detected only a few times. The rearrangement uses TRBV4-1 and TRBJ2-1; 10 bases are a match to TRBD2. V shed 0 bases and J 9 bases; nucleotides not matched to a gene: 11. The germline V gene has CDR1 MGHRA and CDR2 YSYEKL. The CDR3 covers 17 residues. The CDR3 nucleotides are TGCGCCAGCAGCCAAGATCGGCTAGCGGGGGTACGGGGTGAGCAGTTCTTC. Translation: CASSQDRLAGVRGEQFF.

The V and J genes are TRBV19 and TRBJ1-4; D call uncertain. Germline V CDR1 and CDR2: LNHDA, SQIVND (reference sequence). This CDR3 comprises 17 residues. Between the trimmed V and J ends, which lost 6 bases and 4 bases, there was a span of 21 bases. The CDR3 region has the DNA TGTGCCAGTAGGCAAGGGTGGAGCGGTCTCCTTAATGAAAAACTGTTTTTT. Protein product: CASRQGWSGLLNEKLFF. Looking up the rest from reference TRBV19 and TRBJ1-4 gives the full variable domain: DGGITQSPKYLFRKEGQNVTLSCEQNLNHDAMYWYRQDPGQGLRLIYYSQIVNDFQKGDIAEGYSVSREKKESFPLTVTSAQKNPTAFYLCASRQGWSGLLNEKLFFGSGTQLSVL.

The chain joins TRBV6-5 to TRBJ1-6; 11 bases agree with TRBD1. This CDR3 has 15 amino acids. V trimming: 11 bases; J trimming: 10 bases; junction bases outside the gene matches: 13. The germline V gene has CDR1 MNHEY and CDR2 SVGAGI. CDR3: CAVQGQGEGGSPLHF. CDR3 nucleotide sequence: TGTGCCGTTCAGGGACAGGGGGAAGGTGGATCACCCCTCCACTTT.

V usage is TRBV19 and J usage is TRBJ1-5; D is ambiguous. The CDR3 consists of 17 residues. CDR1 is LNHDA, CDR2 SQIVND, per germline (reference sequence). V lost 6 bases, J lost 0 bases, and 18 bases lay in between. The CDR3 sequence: CASSIPWRGYSNQPQHF. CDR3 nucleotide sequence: TGTGCCAGTAGCATTCCCTGGCGGGGATATAGCAATCAGCCCCAGCATTTT. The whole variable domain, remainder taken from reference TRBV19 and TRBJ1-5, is DGGITQSPKYLFRKEGQNVTLSCEQNLNHDAMYWYRQDPGQGLRLIYYSQIVNDFQKGDIAEGYSVSREKKESFPLTVTSAQKNPTAFYLCASSIPWRGYSNQPQHFGDGTRLSIL.

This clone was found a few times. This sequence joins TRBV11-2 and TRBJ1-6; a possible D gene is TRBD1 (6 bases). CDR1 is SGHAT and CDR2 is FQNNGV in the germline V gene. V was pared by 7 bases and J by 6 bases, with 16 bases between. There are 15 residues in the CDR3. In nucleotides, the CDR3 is TGTGCCAGCAACTCGGGCACAGGGAGTAATTCACCCCTCCACTTT. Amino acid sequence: CASNSGTGSNSPLHF.

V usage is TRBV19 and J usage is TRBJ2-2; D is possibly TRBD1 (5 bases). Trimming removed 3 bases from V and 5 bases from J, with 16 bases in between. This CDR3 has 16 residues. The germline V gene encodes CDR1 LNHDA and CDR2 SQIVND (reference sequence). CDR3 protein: CASSIPMQGWTGELFF. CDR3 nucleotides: TGTGCCAGTAGTATCCCTATGCAGGGTTGGACCGGGGAGCTGTTTTTT.

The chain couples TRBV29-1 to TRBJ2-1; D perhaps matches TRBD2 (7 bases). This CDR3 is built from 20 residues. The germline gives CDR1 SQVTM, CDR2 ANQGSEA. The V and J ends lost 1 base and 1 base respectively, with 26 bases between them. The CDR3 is CSVEVGGAQGKRGSYNEQFF. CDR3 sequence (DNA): TGCAGCGTTGAAGTGGGGGGGGCCCAAGGGAAGCGGGGATCCTACAATGAGCAGTTCTTC.

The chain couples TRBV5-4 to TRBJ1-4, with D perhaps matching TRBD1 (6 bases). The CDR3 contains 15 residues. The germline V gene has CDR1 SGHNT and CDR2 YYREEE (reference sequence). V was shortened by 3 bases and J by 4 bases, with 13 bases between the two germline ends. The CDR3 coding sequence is TGTGCCAGCAGCTCGAGGACAGACAATAATGAAAAACTGTTTTTT. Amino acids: CASSSRTDNNEKLFF.

The CDR3: CASSPRGHDNEKLFF. DNA for the CDR3: TGTGCCAGCAGCCCCAGGGGGCATGATAATGAAAAACTGTTTTTT. V usage is TRBV25-1 and J usage is TRBJ1-4; 8 bases map to TRBD1. V lost 6 bases, J lost 4 bases, and 7 bases stayed unmatched. CDR1 MGHDK and CDR2 SYGVNS come from the germline V gene. CDR3 size: 15 residues.

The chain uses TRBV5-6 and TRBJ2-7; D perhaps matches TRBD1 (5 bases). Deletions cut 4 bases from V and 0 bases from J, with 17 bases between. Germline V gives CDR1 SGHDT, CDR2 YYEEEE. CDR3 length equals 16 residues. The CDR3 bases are TGTGCCAGCAGCACGACGCGACAGCAACACTCCTACGAGCAGTACTTC. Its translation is CASSTTRQQHSYEQYF.

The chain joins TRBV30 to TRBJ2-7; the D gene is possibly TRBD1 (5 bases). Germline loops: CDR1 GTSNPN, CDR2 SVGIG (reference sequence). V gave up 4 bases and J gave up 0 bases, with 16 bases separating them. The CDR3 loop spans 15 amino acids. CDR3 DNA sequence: TGTGCCTGGAAAATCACCAGGGATAGCTCCTACGAGCAGTACTTC. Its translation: CAWKITRDSSYEQYF.

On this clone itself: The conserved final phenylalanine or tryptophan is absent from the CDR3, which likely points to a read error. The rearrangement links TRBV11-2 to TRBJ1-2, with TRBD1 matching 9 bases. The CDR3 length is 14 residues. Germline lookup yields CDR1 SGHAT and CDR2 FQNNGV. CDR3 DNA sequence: TGTGCTATTCCCTCGGGACAGGGTAACTATGGCTACACCCTC. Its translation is CAIPSGQGNYGYTL.

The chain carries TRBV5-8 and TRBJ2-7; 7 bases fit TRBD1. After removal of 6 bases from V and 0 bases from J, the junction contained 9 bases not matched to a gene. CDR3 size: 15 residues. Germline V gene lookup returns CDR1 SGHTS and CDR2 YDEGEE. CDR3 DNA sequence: TGTGCCAGCAATGACAGGGCAACTCCCTCCTACGAGCAGTACTTC. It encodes CASNDRATPSYEQYF.

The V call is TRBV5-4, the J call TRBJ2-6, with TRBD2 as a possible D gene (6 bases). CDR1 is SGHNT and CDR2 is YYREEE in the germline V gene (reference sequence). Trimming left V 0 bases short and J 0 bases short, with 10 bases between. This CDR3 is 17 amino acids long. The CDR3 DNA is TGTGCCAGCAGCTTGGGGGAGGCAGGCTCTGGGGCCAACGTCCTGACTTTC. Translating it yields CASSLGEAGSGANVLTF. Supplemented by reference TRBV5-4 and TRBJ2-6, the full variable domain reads ETGVTQSPTHLIKTRGQQVTLRCSSQSGHNTVSWYQQALGQGPQFIFQYYREEENGRGNFPPRFSGLQFPNYSSELNVNALELDDSALYLCASSLGEAGSGANVLTFGAGSRLTVL.

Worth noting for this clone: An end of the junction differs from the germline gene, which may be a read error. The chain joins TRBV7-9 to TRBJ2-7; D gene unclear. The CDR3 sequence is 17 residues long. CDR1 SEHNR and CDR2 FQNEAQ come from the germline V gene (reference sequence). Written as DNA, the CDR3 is TGTTCCAGCAGCTTAGGAACTTTCACAGATAGCTCCTACGAGCAGTACTTC. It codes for CSSSLGTFTDSSYEQYF.

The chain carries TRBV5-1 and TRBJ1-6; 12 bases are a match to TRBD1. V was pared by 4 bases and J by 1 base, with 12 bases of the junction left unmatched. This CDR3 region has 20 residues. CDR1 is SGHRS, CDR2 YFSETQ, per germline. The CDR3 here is CASSPTGRDRGLSYNSPLHF. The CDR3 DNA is TGCGCCAGCAGCCCCACCGGGAGGGACAGGGGGCTTTCCTATAATTCACCCCTCCACTTT.

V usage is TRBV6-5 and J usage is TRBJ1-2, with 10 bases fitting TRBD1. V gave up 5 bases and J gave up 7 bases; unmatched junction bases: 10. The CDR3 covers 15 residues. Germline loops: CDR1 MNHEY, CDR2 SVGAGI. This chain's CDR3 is CASSRDRGSGAGYTF. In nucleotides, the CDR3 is TGTGCCAGCAGTAGGGACAGGGGATCCGGCGCTGGCTACACCTTC.

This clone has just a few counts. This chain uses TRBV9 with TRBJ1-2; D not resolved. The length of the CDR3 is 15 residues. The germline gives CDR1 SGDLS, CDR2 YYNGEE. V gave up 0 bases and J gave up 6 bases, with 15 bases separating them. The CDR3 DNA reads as TGTGCCAGCAGCGTAGGGGGAGGGCCGTCTAATGGCTACACCTTC. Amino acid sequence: CASSVGGGPSNGYTF.

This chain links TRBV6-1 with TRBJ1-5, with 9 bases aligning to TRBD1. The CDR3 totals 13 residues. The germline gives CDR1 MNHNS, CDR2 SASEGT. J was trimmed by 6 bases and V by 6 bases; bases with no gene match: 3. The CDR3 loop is CASSPDRGQPQHF. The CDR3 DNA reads TGTGCCAGCAGCCCGGACAGGGGTCAGCCCCAGCATTTT.

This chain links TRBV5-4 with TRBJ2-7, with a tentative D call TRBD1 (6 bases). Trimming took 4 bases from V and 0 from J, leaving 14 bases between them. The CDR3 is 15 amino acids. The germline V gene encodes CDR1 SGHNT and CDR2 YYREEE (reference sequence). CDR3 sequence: CASSMRQDGSYEQYF. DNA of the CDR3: TGTGCCAGCAGCATGAGACAGGATGGCTCCTACGAGCAGTACTTC.

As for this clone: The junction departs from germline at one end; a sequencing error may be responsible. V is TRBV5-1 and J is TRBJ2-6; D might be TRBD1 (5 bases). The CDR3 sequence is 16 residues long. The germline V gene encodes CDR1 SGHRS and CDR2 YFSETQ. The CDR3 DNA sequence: TGCGCGTCGTCACCGAACTACAACTCTGGGGCCAACGGCCTGACTTTC. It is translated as CASSPNYNSGANGLTF.

The CDR3 region has the DNA TGTGCCAGCAGCTTGGCGAGCGGGGGGGCTGATACGCAGTATTTT. Amino acids: CASSLASGGADTQYF. The chain combines TRBV5-4 with TRBJ2-3; 10 bases align to TRBD2. The J segment lost 6 bases and the V segment lost 0 bases, leaving 4 bases of the junction unmatched. Germline V gene sequence: CDR1 SGHNT, CDR2 YYREEE (reference sequence). This CDR3 is built from 15 residues.

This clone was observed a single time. CDR3 region: CASSADRLYGYTF. CDR3 nucleotides: TGTGCCAGCAGTGCCGACAGACTCTATGGCTACACCTTC. The chain has TRBV2 and TRBJ1-2; D perhaps matches TRBD1 (5 bases). Germline CDR1 is SNHLY and CDR2 is FYNNEI. CDR3 size: 13 residues. Trimming left V 4 bases short and J 4 bases short, with 10 bases between.

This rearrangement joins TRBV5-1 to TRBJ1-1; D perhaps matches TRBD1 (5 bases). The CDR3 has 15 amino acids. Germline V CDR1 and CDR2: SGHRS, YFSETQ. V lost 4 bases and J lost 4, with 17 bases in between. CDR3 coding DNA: TGCGCCAGCAGCCGGGGGGATGTCAGGGCCACTGAAGCTTTCTTT. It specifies CASSRGDVRATEAFF.

CDR3 nucleotide sequence: TGTGCCAGTTCCCAGACGGGGGGAATCTACGAGCAGTACTTC. Its protein product is CASSQTGGIYEQYF. The gene calls are TRBV25-1 and TRBJ2-7; 7 bases are a match to TRBD2. V lost 9 bases to trimming and J lost 3 bases; unmatched junction nucleotides: 11. The CDR3 contains 14 residues. Germline V gene sequence: CDR1 MGHDK, CDR2 SYGVNS.

This chain's CDR3 is CSVGTGVGVDTQYF. The DNA for the CDR3 is TGCAGCGTTGGGACAGGGGTAGGAGTAGATACGCAGTATTTT. The V gene is TRBV29-1, the J gene TRBJ2-3, with TRBD1 matching 9 bases. The CDR3 runs 14 residues. The trim removed 4 bases at V and 5 bases at J, leaving 7 bases unmatched. Germline loops: CDR1 SQVTM, CDR2 ANQGSEA.